One sample yielded the 29 T cell receptor beta chains listed below, sequenced in a study of cytotoxic CD8 clonotypes in ibrutinib-treated CLL. Assay: immunoSEQ multiplex PCR; the TCRdb copy retains only in-frame clones and omits some. Of under 300,000 clones in the sample, around 77% were seen once. The input for sequencing was PBMCs, taken at disease progression, from a patient treated with ibrutinib. All receptors come from a human donor with chronic lymphocytic leukemia.

V is TRBV5-1 and J is TRBJ2-3; D is unresolved. In germline, CDR1 is SGHRS, CDR2 YFSETQ. Trimming left V 7 bases short and J 2 bases short, with 14 bases between. The CDR3 loop spans 14 amino acids. The CDR3 is CASAGFRTTDTQYF. CDR3 nucleotide sequence: TGCGCCAGCGCCGGGTTCAGAACCACAGATACGCAGTATTTT.

V is TRBV29-1 and J is TRBJ2-7; 8 nucleotides align to TRBD1. V dropped 6 bases and J dropped 6; count of bases not matched to a gene: 13. Germline V lookup: CDR1 SQVTM, CDR2 ANQGSEA. This CDR3 has 14 amino acids. CDR3 DNA sequence: TGCAGCGTCGGTCGGGTTGGACAGGGTGGCGAGCAGTACTTC. Its translation is CSVGRVGQGGEQYF.

This chain uses TRBV10-3 with TRBJ2-1; 13 bases align to TRBD2. There are 15 residues in the CDR3. Germline lookup yields CDR1 ENHRY and CDR2 SYGVKD. J gave up 5 bases and V 7 bases, and 5 bases lay outside the gene matches. The CDR3 nucleotides read TGTGCCATCAAGCGAACTAGCGGGAGGGACAATGAGCAGTTCTTC. Protein sequence: CAIKRTSGRDNEQFF.

This sequence joins TRBV19 and TRBJ2-3; D possibly corresponds to TRBD2 (5 bases). Trimming took 6 bases from V and 1 from J, leaving 14 bases between them. The CDR3 covers 15 residues. Germline V lookup: CDR1 LNHDA, CDR2 SQIVND (reference sequence). The CDR3 DNA is TGTGCCAGTAGACTTGGTGGGAGTCGCACAGATACGCAGTATTTT. Translated: CASRLGGSRTDTQYF.

The rearrangement uses TRBV5-6 and TRBJ1-1; 10 nucleotides match TRBD1. This CDR3 is 17 amino acids long. The J segment lost 1 base and the V segment lost 0 bases, leaving 6 bases of the junction unmatched. The germline V gene has CDR1 SGHDT and CDR2 YYEEEE. The CDR3 region is CASSLVRTGGTNTEAFF. The CDR3 coding sequence is TGTGCCAGCAGCTTGGTTAGGACAGGGGGTACGAACACTGAAGCTTTCTTT.

This chain uses TRBV29-1 with TRBJ2-1, with 7 nucleotides matching TRBD2. The CDR3 extends over 16 amino acids. With V trimmed by 3 bases and J by 5 bases, 13 bases remained unmatched. The germline gives CDR1 SQVTM, CDR2 ANQGSEA. CDR3 bases: TGCAGCGTTGAGAATTGGGGAGGGCCATTCAACAATGAGCAGTTCTTC. Translated, it gives CSVENWGGPFNNEQFF.

The chain couples TRBV19 to TRBJ2-3, with unresolved D. The germline V gene has CDR1 LNHDA and CDR2 SQIVND (reference sequence). The length of the CDR3 is 15 residues. The V and J ends lost 3 bases and 6 bases respectively, with 16 bases between them. CDR3 DNA sequence: TGTGCCAGTAGTATTCCCGGCCACCCCCCCGATACGCAGTATTTT. It is translated as CASSIPGHPPDTQYF. The variable domain in full, completed from reference TRBV19 and TRBJ2-3, reads DGGITQSPKYLFRKEGQNVTLSCEQNLNHDAMYWYRQDPGQGLRLIYYSQIVNDFQKGDIAEGYSVSREKKESFPLTVTSAQKNPTAFYLCASSIPGHPPDTQYFGPGTRLTVL.

The chain is built from TRBV2 and TRBJ2-2; possible D gene TRBD2, 5 bases. The V gene's germline CDR1 is SNHLY and CDR2 FYNNEI. The CDR3 sequence is 13 residues long. V was cut by 6 bases and J by 1 base, with 6 bases left in between. CDR3 coding DNA: TGTGCCAGCAGGAGCGGGAACACCGGGGAGCTGTTTTTT. Translating gives CASRSGNTGELFF.

The chain employs TRBV2 and TRBJ2-1; TRBD2 matches at 7 bases. The CDR3 sequence is 14 residues long. After removal of 8 bases from V and 7 bases from J, the junction contained 11 bases not matched to a gene. CDR1 and CDR2 from the germline V gene are SNHLY and FYNNEI. CDR3 protein: CASDYPREINEQFF. Here the CDR3 DNA reads TGTGCCAGCGACTACCCGCGGGAGATAAATGAGCAGTTCTTC.

The rearrangement joins TRBV27 to TRBJ2-7; 7 nucleotides line up with TRBD1. The germline gives CDR1 MNHEY, CDR2 SMNVEV (reference sequence). This CDR3 has 13 residues. V shed 2 bases, J shed 7 bases, and the junction held 5 bases outside the gene matches. The CDR3 nucleotides are TGTGCCAGCAGTTTACCAGGGGGAAGGGAGCAGTACTTC. The encoded protein is CASSLPGGREQYF.

This clone was counted a few times. The rearrangement joins TRBV5-1 to TRBJ2-7; the D gene could be TRBD1 or TRBD2 (5 bases each). Between the trimmed V and J ends, which lost 4 bases and 7 bases, there was a span of 15 bases. Germline CDR1 reads SGHRS; CDR2 reads YFSETQ. The CDR3 has 13 residues. The CDR3 spells CASSPDGTREQYF. DNA for the CDR3: TGCGCCAGCAGCCCGGATGGGACGCGAGAGCAGTACTTC.

This clone was detected once. The genes are TRBV19 and TRBJ2-7; D perhaps matches TRBD2 (5 bases). The CDR3 runs to 16 residues. CDR1 is LNHDA and CDR2 is SQIVND in the germline V gene (reference sequence). V was clipped by 6 bases and J by 3 bases, with 21 bases between them. In DNA, the CDR3 is TGTGCCAGTAGCCAAATGGGCCTGAGAGGGCACTACGAGCAGTACTTC. This codes for CASSQMGLRGHYEQYF.

The J gene is TRBJ2-3, the V gene TRBV7-9; TRBD2 matches at 8 bases. The J segment lost 2 bases and the V segment lost 3 bases, leaving 1 base of the junction unmatched. Germline V CDR1 and CDR2: SEHNR, FQNEAQ (reference sequence). This CDR3 spans 14 amino acids. The CDR3 reads CASSFGLATDTQYF. The CDR3 DNA follows: TGTGCCAGCAGCTTTGGACTAGCCACAGATACGCAGTATTTT.

This rearrangement joins TRBV7-9 to TRBJ2-2, with 8 nucleotides matching TRBD1. Germline V lookup: CDR1 SEHNR, CDR2 FQNEAQ (reference sequence). Losses at the gene ends were 5 bases for V and 6 bases for J; bases not matched to a gene: 14. The CDR3 runs to 17 residues. CDR3: CASSPKTGRGLPGELFF. The DNA for the CDR3 is TGTGCCAGCAGCCCTAAAACTGGCAGGGGGCTTCCCGGGGAGCTGTTTTTT.

The chain employs TRBV28 and TRBJ2-1; D remains unclear. The CDR3 contains 12 residues. V dropped 1 base and J dropped 6 bases, with 4 bases sitting between them. In germline, CDR1 is MDHEN, CDR2 SYDVKM. CDR3 bases: TGTGCCAGCAGTTTATTGTTCAATGAGCAGTTCTTC. Its protein product is CASSLLFNEQFF.

The CDR3 sequence is CASSHLSSYNEQFF. CDR3 coding DNA: TGTGCCAGCAGCCATCTTAGCTCCTACAATGAGCAGTTCTTC. This chain connects TRBV7-2 to TRBJ2-1, with D uncertain. This CDR3 region has 14 residues. V was cut by 5 bases and J by 0 bases, with 8 bases left in between. Germline V gene sequence: CDR1 SGHTA, CDR2 FQGNSA.

V and J are TRBV7-2 and TRBJ2-7, with D possibly called TRBD1 or TRBD2 (5 bases each). Germline CDR1 SGHTA, CDR2 FQGNSA. This CDR3 has 13 amino acids. Trimming left V 2 bases short and J 9 bases short, with 14 bases between. CDR3 bases: TGTGCCAGCAGCTTAATGGGGGTGAGGGGGCAGTACTTC. This encodes CASSLMGVRGQYF.

This sequence joins TRBV7-9 and TRBJ1-3, with TRBD1 matching over 8 bases. The trim removed 5 bases at V and 0 bases at J, leaving 3 bases unmatched. The CDR3 is 15 residues long. From germline, CDR1 is SEHNR and CDR2 FQNEAQ (reference sequence). The CDR3 nucleotides are TGTGCCAGCAGCCGGGGACAGGCCTCTGGAAACACCATATATTTT. Residues: CASSRGQASGNTIYF.

J is TRBJ1-3 and V is TRBV28; 7 bases match TRBD1. This CDR3 comprises 17 residues. CDR1 is MDHEN and CDR2 is SYDVKM in the germline V gene. V shed 1 base and J 0 bases; nucleotides not matched to a gene: 6. As DNA, the CDR3 is TGTGCCAGCAGTTTATTCCCGACAGGGTACTCTGGAAACACCATATATTTT. This sequence encodes CASSLFPTGYSGNTIYF.

The CDR3 region is CASSQGKGATYEQYF. In nucleotides, the CDR3 is TGCGCCAGCAGCCAAGGAAAGGGGGCCACCTACGAGCAGTACTTC. V gene TRBV4-1 combines with J gene TRBJ2-7; 7 nucleotides match TRBD1. The V segment lost 1 base and the J segment 2 bases; nucleotides outside the gene matches: 5. The CDR3 is made up of 15 amino acids. Germline CDR1 MGHRA, CDR2 YSYEKL.

V gene TRBV4-1 combines with J gene TRBJ1-1, with 7 positions matching TRBD1. V trimming: 2 bases; J trimming: 2 bases; junction bases outside the gene matches: 8. CDR1 MGHRA and CDR2 YSYEKL come from the germline V gene. The CDR3 sequence is 16 residues long. As DNA, the CDR3 is TGCGCCAGCAGCCAATCGCTGGACAGGCTTAACACTGAAGCTTTCTTT. Translating it yields CASSQSLDRLNTEAFF.

The chain recombines TRBV6-1 with TRBJ2-7, with TRBD1 identical over 7 bases. J was trimmed by 6 bases and V by 5 bases; bases with no gene match: 4. CDR1 is MNHNS, CDR2 SASEGT, per germline. This CDR3 is built from 12 residues. In DNA, the CDR3 is TGTGCCAGCAGTAAACAGGGGTTCGAGCAGTACTTC. Amino acids: CASSKQGFEQYF.

This rearrangement joins TRBV19 to TRBJ1-1; D possibly corresponds to TRBD1 (6 bases). Germline-derived CDR1 and CDR2 are LNHDA and SQIVND (reference sequence). V was clipped by 4 bases and J by 6 bases, with 9 bases between them. This CDR3 spans 12 amino acids. The CDR3 DNA is TGTGCCAGTAGTAACAGGGACGCTGAAGCTTTCTTT. It specifies CASSNRDAEAFF.

The chain combines TRBV11-2 with TRBJ1-3, with 10 bases identical to TRBD1. CDR3 length: 17 amino acids. The V gene end was trimmed by 5 bases and the J gene end by 2 bases; junction bases not matched to a gene: 9. Germline lookup yields CDR1 SGHAT and CDR2 FQNNGV. The CDR3 reads CASSLKGTGATGNTIYF. DNA for the CDR3: TGTGCCAGCAGCCTTAAGGGGACAGGGGCAACTGGAAACACCATATATTTT. Together with reference TRBV11-2 and TRBJ1-3, the CDR3 gives the full variable domain: EAGVAQSPRYKIIEKRQSVAFWCNPISGHATLYWYQQILGQGPKLLIQFQNNGVVDDSQLPKDRFSAERLKGVDSTLKIQPAKLEDSAVYLCASSLKGTGATGNTIYFGEGSWLTVV.

This clone appeared a single time. The rearrangement links TRBV6-5 to TRBJ2-7, with 7 bases lining up with TRBD2. The J segment lost 2 bases and the V segment lost 2 bases, leaving 9 bases of the junction unmatched. This CDR3 has 16 residues. Germline V gene lookup returns CDR1 MNHEY and CDR2 SVGAGI. The CDR3 bases are TGTGCCAGCAGTTACCCGAGAGGGAGGGACCCCTACGAGCAGTACTTC. The encoded protein is CASSYPRGRDPYEQYF.

This clone was observed a single time. The V call is TRBV6-5, the J call TRBJ2-7; 8 nucleotides agree with TRBD1. Trimming cost V 0 bases and J 2 bases; bases outside gene matches: 3. The length of the CDR3 is 15 residues. Germline CDR1 and CDR2: MNHEY and SVGAGI. For the CDR3, the DNA is TGTGCCAGCAGTTACTCGTCGGGACAGGCCTACGAGCAGTACTTC. Amino acids: CASSYSSGQAYEQYF.

The V and J genes are TRBV6-5 and TRBJ2-7; D is unresolved. The CDR3 covers 13 residues. The germline gives CDR1 MNHEY, CDR2 SVGAGI. Deletions cut 5 bases from V and 0 bases from J, with 8 bases between. The chain's CDR3 is CASSQDTSYEQYF. In DNA, the CDR3 is TGTGCCAGCAGTCAAGACACCTCCTACGAGCAGTACTTC.

The chain links TRBV6-5 to TRBJ2-7; D might be TRBD1 (5 bases). Germline lookup yields CDR1 MNHEY and CDR2 SVGAGI. The CDR3 is made up of 14 amino acids. V lost 8 bases to trimming and J lost 2 bases, with 16 bases between them. DNA for the CDR3: TGTGCCAGCTCGCCCCATCAGGGAACCTACGAGCAGTACTTC. It encodes CASSPHQGTYEQYF.

The J gene is TRBJ2-3, the V gene TRBV2; unclear D gene. Germline CDR1 is SNHLY and CDR2 is FYNNEI. V was pared by 4 bases and J by 2 bases, with 10 bases between. The CDR3 has 14 amino acids. The CDR3 reads CASSVEGSTDTQYF. CDR3 in DNA: TGTGCCAGCAGTGTAGAAGGGTCCACAGATACGCAGTATTTT.